This paragraph covers one TCR beta chain sequence. Its specificity is unknown. Germline CDR1 reads LGHNA; CDR2 reads YNFKEQ. The germline V and J ends were trimmed by 2 bases and 5 bases, with 10 bases remaining between them. This CDR3 has 13 residues. TCRdb's copy holds only in-frame clones and misses some; the assay was immunoSEQ multiplex PCR. The sample holds under 650,000 clones, 90% to 97% seen once. The sample originates from a study of shared clonotypes between healthy human individuals. General study findings and limits: Clonotypes that were shared across a handful of donors made up around 5% of naive CD4 clonotypes.

This chain connects TRBV4-2 to TRBJ2-7; D perhaps matches TRBD1 (6 bases). The sequencing sample was made of naive CD4+ T cells sorted from blood. Subset indicated: CD45RA+ positively selected. The source of this sequence is a woman in her 30s in good health. As DNA, the CDR3 is TGTGCCAGCAGCCAAACAGGGTGGGACGAGCAGTACTTC. Its protein product is CASSQTGWDEQYF.